These T cell receptor beta chains were read from a single sample in a study of T-cell reconstitution after alpha-beta-depleted transplantation in children. TCRdb used MiXCR to reprocess the PCR reads, holding one entry per CDR3 protein. The data hold about 480,000 distinct CDR3 sequences, with around an eighth observed a single time. Source: PBMCs from the stem cell graft donor, taken from the stem cell graft. These receptors were taken from a human donor who donated a stem cell graft to a child with combined immunodeficiency. The CDR3 runs from the conserved cysteine through the conserved F or W. Each record gives: D gene, J gene, V gene, clone size, CDR3 DNA, CDR3 protein. D genes are given only for firm matches. Size values are once, few and many counts, or a class for expanded clones, and some rows have none.

TRBD1	TRBJ2-1	TRBV6-5	NA	TGTGCCAGCAGTTACTCCCGGACAGGGTATAATGAGCAGTTCTTC	CASSYSRTGYNEQFF
NA	TRBJ2-5	TRBV2	few	TGTGCCAGCCGGGCTGGCGAGACCCAGTACTTC	CASRAGETQYF
TRBD2	TRBJ2-3	TRBV29-1	many	TGCAGCTCCGGGACTCCGGGGGGTAACACAGATACGCAGTATTTT	CSSGTPGGNTDTQYF
NA	TRBJ2-2	TRBV6-1	NA	TGTGCCAGCAGTGACGAGGACGGATTCACCGGGGAGCTGTTTTTT	CASSDEDGFTGELFF
TRBD1	TRBJ2-1	TRBV28	NA	TGTGCCAGCAGATGGACAGGGAGCTCCTACAATGAGCAGTTCTTC	CASRWTGSSYNEQFF
TRBD1	TRBJ2-2	TRBV5-1	NA	TGCGCCAGCAGCACCGGACAGGGGGGGACAACGAACACCGGGGAGCTGTTTTTT	CASSTGQGGTTNTGELFF
NA	TRBJ2-1	TRBV11-1	few	TGTGCCAGCAGCTTAGGTTACGTTGGGCCTCAAATTCTCAATGAGCAGTTCTTC	CASSLGYVGPQILNEQFF
NA	TRBJ2-2	TRBV6-2/TRBV6-3	NA	TGTGCCAGCAGTTTTGAATATTTCGGGGAGCTGTTTTTT	CASSFEYFGELFF
NA	TRBJ2-2	TRBV20-1	many	TGCAGTGCTAGTGGCCCAGCCATCACCGGGGAGCTGTTTTTT	CSASGPAITGELFF
NA	TRBJ1-4	TRBV6-2/TRBV6-3	few	TGTGCCAGCAGTTACTCGTATCACGCTCCGGTGGATGAAAAACTGTTTTTT	CASSYSYHAPVDEKLFF
NA	TRBJ1-2	TRBV29-1	few	TGCAGCGTTGATGGGTATGGCTACACCTTC	CSVDGYGYTF
TRBD1	TRBJ1-3	TRBV27	NA	TGTGCCAGCAGCGAGGACAGGGGACTATCTGGAAACACCATATATTTT	CASSEDRGLSGNTIYF
TRBD1	TRBJ2-3	TRBV6-1	many	TGTGCCAGCTCGCCCCTGAGAGGGACAGGGCGCACAGATACGCAGTATTTT	CASSPLRGTGRTDTQYF
TRBD1	TRBJ2-7	TRBV6-5	many	TGTGCCAGCAGTTACGGGCAGGGGGATTCCTACGAGCAGTACTTC	CASSYGQGDSYEQYF
NA	TRBJ2-6	TRBV16	few	TGTGCCAGCAGCCAATCGGTCGCTAACGTCGTCCTGACTTTC	CASSQSVANVVLTF
TRBD1	TRBJ1-4	TRBV20-1	many	TGCAGTGCTAGGGACAGGATCAATGAAAAACTGTTTTTT	CSARDRINEKLFF
TRBD1	TRBJ2-2	TRBV2	NA	TGTGCCAGCAGCGGTCGCCGGACAGGGGAGGGCGGGGAGCTGTTTTTT	CASSGRRTGEGGELFF